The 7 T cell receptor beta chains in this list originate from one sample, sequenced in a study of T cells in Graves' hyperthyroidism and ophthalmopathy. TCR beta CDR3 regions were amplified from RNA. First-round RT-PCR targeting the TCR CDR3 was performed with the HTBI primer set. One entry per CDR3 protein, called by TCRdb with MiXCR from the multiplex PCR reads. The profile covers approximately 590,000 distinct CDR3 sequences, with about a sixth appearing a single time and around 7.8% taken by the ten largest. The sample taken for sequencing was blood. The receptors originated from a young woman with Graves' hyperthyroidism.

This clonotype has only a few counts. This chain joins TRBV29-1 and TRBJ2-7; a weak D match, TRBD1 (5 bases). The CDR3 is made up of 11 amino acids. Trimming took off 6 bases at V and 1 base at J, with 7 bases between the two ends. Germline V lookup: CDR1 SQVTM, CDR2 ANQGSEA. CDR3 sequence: CSVQVSYEQYF. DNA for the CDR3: TGCAGCGTACAGGTATCCTACGAGCAGTACTTC.

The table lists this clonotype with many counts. CDR3 protein: CASSWASRWASYNEQFF. DNA of the CDR3: TGTGCCAGCAGTTGGGCTAGCCGATGGGCCTCCTACAATGAGCAGTTCTTC. This chain links TRBV2 with TRBJ2-1, with TRBD2 as a possible D gene (5 bases). Germline V CDR1 and CDR2: SNHLY, FYNNEI. The CDR3 length is 17 residues. Trimming stripped 5 bases from V and 0 bases from J, with 17 bases between. Based on the CDR3 plus reference TRBV2 and TRBJ2-1, the full variable domain is EPEVTQTPSHQVTQMGQEVILRCVPISNHLYFYWYRQILGQKVEFLVSFYNNEISEKSEIFDDQFSVERPDGSNFTLKIRSTKLEDSAMYFCASSWASRWASYNEQFFGPGTRLTVL.

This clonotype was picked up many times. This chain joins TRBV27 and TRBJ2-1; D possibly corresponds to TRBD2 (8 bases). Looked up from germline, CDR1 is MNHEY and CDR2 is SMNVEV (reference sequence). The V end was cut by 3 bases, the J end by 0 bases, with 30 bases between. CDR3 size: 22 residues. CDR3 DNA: TGTGCCAGCAGTTTCACAGGGGAACCGGGACTAGGACTTCTCAGCTCCTACAATGAGCAGTTCTTC. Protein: CASSFTGEPGLGLLSSYNEQFF.

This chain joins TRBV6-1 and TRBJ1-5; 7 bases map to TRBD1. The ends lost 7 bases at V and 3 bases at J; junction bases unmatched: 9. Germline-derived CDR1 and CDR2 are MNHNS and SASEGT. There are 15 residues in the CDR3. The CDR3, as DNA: TGTGCCAGCAAAATTCCGGGACAGAACAATCAGCCCCAGCATTTT. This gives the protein CASKIPGQNNQPQHF.

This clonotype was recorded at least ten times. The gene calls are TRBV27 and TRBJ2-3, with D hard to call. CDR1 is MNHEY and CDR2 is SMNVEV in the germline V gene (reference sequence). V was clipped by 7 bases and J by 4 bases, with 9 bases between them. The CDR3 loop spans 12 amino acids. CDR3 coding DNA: TGTGCCAGCACCAACAGCCCAGATACGCAGTATTTT. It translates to CASTNSPDTQYF.

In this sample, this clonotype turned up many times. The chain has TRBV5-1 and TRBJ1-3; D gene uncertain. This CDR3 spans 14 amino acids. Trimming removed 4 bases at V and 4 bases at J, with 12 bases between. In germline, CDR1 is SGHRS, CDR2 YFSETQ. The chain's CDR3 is CASSPGWTGNTIYF. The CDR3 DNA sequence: TGCGCCAGCAGCCCGGGATGGACCGGAAACACCATATATTTT.

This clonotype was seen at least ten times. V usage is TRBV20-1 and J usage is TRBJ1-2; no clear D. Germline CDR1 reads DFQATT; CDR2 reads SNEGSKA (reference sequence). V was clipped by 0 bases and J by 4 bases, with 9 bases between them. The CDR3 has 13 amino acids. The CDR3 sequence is CSAREQDLYGYTF. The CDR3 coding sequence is TGCAGTGCTAGAGAGCAGGACCTCTATGGCTACACCTTC.